The TCR beta chain under discussion was sequenced for a study of beta chain features in type 1 diabetes. Study conclusions and caveats: Within each of all four CD4+ subsets, Type 1 diabetes patients had TCRB CDR3s that were moderately but significantly shorter.

Reverse transcription of all isolated RNA meant that expressed TCRB transcripts were sequenced. Using immunoSEQ multiplex PCR, the repertoire was profiled, and TCRdb retains in-frame clones only, with some absent. Seen here are tens of thousands of clones, under 60% observed once, and the top ten hold 2.6%. With regard to this clone: Its antigen remains unknown.

The CDR3 runs 13 residues. Trimming cost V 0 bases and J 11 bases, with 12 bases left between them. CDR1 and CDR2 (germline): SGHRS, YFSETQ. This TCR was recovered from a woman aged 40 to 49 with type 1 diabetes. The sample comprised Tregs from blood. This chain connects TRBV5-1 to TRBJ1-5; D not certain. The CDR3 loop reads CASSLGAVLTQHF. CDR3 nucleotides: TGCGCCAGCAGCTTGGGGGCAGTTCTGACCCAGCATTTT.